This TCR beta chain was found in a study of blood T cells in healthy people across ages. PCR was performed a second time for roughly 7 to 12 cycles using a sample-barcoded 5' primer and a J-beta primer mix. From the 5' RACE reads, TCRdb called clonotypes with MiXCR, one entry per CDR3 protein. The sample holds around 1.7 million distinct CDR3 sequences, roughly 28% seen once. Germline V gene lookup returns CDR1 SGDLS and CDR2 YYNGEE. The CDR3 consists of 12 residues. V dropped 3 bases and J dropped 5 bases, with 7 bases sitting between them. This clonotype has a handful of counts. Input material: blood. V and J are TRBV9 and TRBJ2-3; D is ambiguous. This TCR was recovered from a woman younger than 45 in good health. The CDR3, as DNA: TGTGCCAGCAGCGCCCAGGTAGATACGCAGTATTTT. It translates to CASSAQVDTQYF.